A single sample is the source of the 16 T cell receptor beta chains below, sequenced in a study of shared clonotypes between healthy human individuals (dated by TCRdb to about 2020). Libraries were prepared through the immunoSEQ multiplex PCR assay. The table comes from immuneACCESS by way of TCRdb, which keeps in-frame sequences with V and J called. Part of the clones is missing from these tables; in studies checked, under half for an unresolved V gene and the rest for unknown reasons. The sample table records more than 2 million clones; 95% of these occur just once. The ten largest clones take up about 0.13% of the sample. Sequencing input: naive CD4+ T cells sorted from blood. Explained via the paper, the cell subset or site label denotes: CD45RA+ positively selected. Source of these receptors: a man younger than 35 in good health.

V gene TRBV6-1 combines with J gene TRBJ2-7; unclear D gene. Germline assignment: CDR1 MNHNS and CDR2 SASEGT. V was shortened by 7 bases and J by 0 bases, with 10 bases between the two germline ends. The CDR3 consists of 13 residues. CDR3 protein: CASTSDISYEQYF. CDR3 sequence (DNA): TGTGCCAGCACCTCAGATATCTCCTACGAGCAGTACTTC.

This clone was seen just once. The rearrangement uses TRBV5-4 and TRBJ1-2; no clear D gene. Trimming pared 1 base from V and 6 bases from J, leaving 10 bases between. CDR1 and CDR2 from the germline V gene are SGHNT and YYREEE (reference sequence). This CDR3 contains 13 residues. CDR3 residues: CASSLPTGNGYTF. For the CDR3, the DNA is TGTGCCAGCAGCTTGCCAACGGGGAATGGCTACACCTTC. The full variable domain, rest sourced from reference TRBV5-4 and TRBJ1-2, is ETGVTQSPTHLIKTRGQQVTLRCSSQSGHNTVSWYQQALGQGPQFIFQYYREEENGRGNFPPRFSGLQFPNYSSELNVNALELDDSALYLCASSLPTGNGYTFGSGTRLTVV.

V and J are TRBV6-6 and TRBJ1-2; no firm D call. The V gene lost 5 bases and the J gene lost 4 bases, with 14 bases spanning the gap. From germline, CDR1 is MNHNY and CDR2 SVGAGI (reference sequence). The CDR3 is 14 residues long. The CDR3 DNA reads TGTGCCAGCAGTGCCACCCGGAGCCTCTATGGCTACACCTTC. This sequence encodes CASSATRSLYGYTF.

This rearrangement joins TRBV6-6 to TRBJ1-4; the D gene is possibly TRBD1 (5 bases). Trimming pared 4 bases from V and 7 bases from J, leaving 16 bases between. The germline V gene has CDR1 MNHNY and CDR2 SVGAGI (reference sequence). There are 15 residues in the CDR3. CDR3 bases: TGTGCCAGCAGTTTAGGACAACTTGGGGGTGAAAAACTGTTTTTT. This codes for CASSLGQLGGEKLFF.

This rearrangement joins TRBV5-6 to TRBJ1-1; 9 nucleotides line up with TRBD1. Per the germline V gene, CDR1 is SGHDT and CDR2 is YYEEEE. The V gene end was trimmed by 4 bases and the J gene end by 11 bases; junction bases not matched to a gene: 9. The CDR3 sequence is 13 residues long. The CDR3 region has the DNA TGTGCCAGCAGCGGGGATGGGACAGGGAGGGCTTTCTTT. Amino acids: CASSGDGTGRAFF.

The chain has TRBV10-2 and TRBJ2-7, with D tentatively TRBD2 (5 bases). Germline CDR1 WSHSY, CDR2 SAAADI. CDR3 length equals 12 residues. Trimming shortened V by 10 bases and J by 2 bases, and 12 bases separated the two germline ends. CDR3 loop: CATRPGTYEQYF. CDR3 DNA: TGCGCCACCAGGCCGGGGACCTACGAGCAGTACTTC.

The chain couples TRBV27 to TRBJ2-5, with 14 nucleotides matching TRBD2. V dropped 6 bases and J dropped 7; count of bases not matched to a gene: 10. CDR1 is MNHEY, CDR2 SMNVEV, per germline (reference sequence). This CDR3 has 16 residues. The CDR3 loop is CASSLQTSGGAGTQYF. The CDR3 nucleotides read TGTGCCAGCAGCCTACAGACTAGCGGGGGGGCAGGGACCCAGTACTTC.

This chain joins TRBV28 and TRBJ1-2; D is unclear. The germline V gene encodes CDR1 MDHEN and CDR2 SYDVKM. Trimming stripped 1 base from V and 6 bases from J, with 6 bases between. The CDR3 has 12 residues. The DNA of the CDR3 is TGTGCCAGCAGTTTATACGTAAATGGCTACACCTTC. Translation: CASSLYVNGYTF.

This chain joins TRBV4-3 and TRBJ1-5; a possible D gene is TRBD1 (6 bases). V was cut by 4 bases and J by 3 bases, with 13 bases left in between. Germline CDR1 reads LGHNA; CDR2 reads YSLEER. The CDR3 spans 15 residues. The CDR3 sequence is CASSLHQGYNQPQHF. CDR3 bases: TGCGCCAGCAGCCTACATCAGGGGTACAATCAGCCCCAGCATTTT.

The rearrangement uses TRBV4-3 and TRBJ2-3; possibly TRBD2 for D (5 bases). CDR3 length: 13 residues. Trimming shortened V by 0 bases and J by 7 bases, and 8 bases separated the two germline ends. CDR1 is LGHNA, CDR2 YSLEER, per germline. The CDR3 DNA reads TGCGCCAGCAGCCAAGATGCGGGTAATACGCAGTATTTT. Its translation: CASSQDAGNTQYF.

The chain recombines TRBV5-1 with TRBJ2-7; unclear D gene. Germline loops: CDR1 SGHRS, CDR2 YFSETQ. With 2 bases removed from V and 1 base from J, the gap between germline ends came to 7 bases. This CDR3 region has 13 residues. The CDR3 loop is CASSLRVSYEQYF. The CDR3 DNA sequence: TGCGCCAGCAGCTTAAGGGTGTCCTACGAGCAGTACTTC.

V and J are TRBV4-3 and TRBJ2-2, with D possibly being TRBD2 (6 bases). The germline CDR1 and CDR2 sequences are LGHNA and YSLEER. The CDR3 is 16 residues long. Trimming shortened V by 4 bases and J by 5 bases, and 17 bases separated the two germline ends. Here the CDR3 DNA reads TGCGCCAGCAGCCGTGGACGGGTTCGGGAGACCGGGGAGCTGTTTTTT. Protein product: CASSRGRVRETGELFF.

This clone was seen just once. V gene TRBV27 combines with J gene TRBJ2-3; the D gene is possibly TRBD2 (6 bases). The CDR3 is made up of 15 amino acids. Looked up from germline, CDR1 is MNHEY and CDR2 is SMNVEV (reference sequence). Trimming took 6 bases from V and 0 from J, leaving 13 bases between them. As DNA, the CDR3 is TGTGCCAGCAGGACCTGGGGGGTTAGCACAGATACGCAGTATTTT. It yields the protein CASRTWGVSTDTQYF.

As regards this clone: In the same sample, other DNA sequences code for this CDR3. The V call is TRBV11-2, the J call TRBJ1-2; D not resolved. The CDR3 is made up of 14 amino acids. Trimming removed 2 bases at V and 2 bases at J, with 9 bases between. The germline V gene encodes CDR1 SGHAT and CDR2 FQNNGV. The CDR3, as DNA: TGTGCCAGCAGCTTAAGTACGGGAAACTATGGCTACACCTTC. The encoded protein is CASSLSTGNYGYTF.

This chain connects TRBV5-1 to TRBJ1-1; 11 bases match TRBD1. CDR1 is SGHRS and CDR2 is YFSETQ in the germline V gene. V gave up 4 bases and J gave up 4 bases; unmatched junction bases: 6. The CDR3 has 15 residues. This CDR3 is CASSPGGTGGTEAFF. The DNA of the CDR3 is TGCGCCAGCAGCCCTGGTGGGACAGGGGGCACTGAAGCTTTCTTT.

The chain combines TRBV5-1 with TRBJ2-7; the match to TRBD2 covers 7 bases. Looked up from germline, CDR1 is SGHRS and CDR2 is YFSETQ. V shed 3 bases and J 5 bases; nucleotides not matched to a gene: 8. This CDR3 has 14 amino acids. The CDR3 region is CASSSTSQVHEQYF. The DNA of the CDR3 is TGCGCCAGCAGCTCGACTAGCCAAGTCCACGAGCAGTACTTC.